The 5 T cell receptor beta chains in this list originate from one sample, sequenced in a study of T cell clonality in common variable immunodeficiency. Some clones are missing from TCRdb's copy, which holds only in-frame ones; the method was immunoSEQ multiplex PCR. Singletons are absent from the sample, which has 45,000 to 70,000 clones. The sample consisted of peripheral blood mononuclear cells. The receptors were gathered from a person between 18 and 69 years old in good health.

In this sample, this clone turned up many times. CDR3 DNA, as far as it was read: TGCGCCAGCAGCTGGCGGAGTAGCGGGGCCCCCTACGAG. It encodes CASSWRSSGAPYE. The CDR3 as a whole reads CASSWRSSGAPYEQYF. The chain combines TRBV5-1 with TRBJ2-7; the match to TRBD2 covers 8 bases. The CDR3 goes on 3 residues after the read ends, and that part is filled in from the germline J gene. Germline V lookup: CDR1 SGHRS, CDR2 YFSETQ. The CDR3 runs to 16 residues. V shed 3 bases and J 2 bases; nucleotides not matched to a gene: 10.

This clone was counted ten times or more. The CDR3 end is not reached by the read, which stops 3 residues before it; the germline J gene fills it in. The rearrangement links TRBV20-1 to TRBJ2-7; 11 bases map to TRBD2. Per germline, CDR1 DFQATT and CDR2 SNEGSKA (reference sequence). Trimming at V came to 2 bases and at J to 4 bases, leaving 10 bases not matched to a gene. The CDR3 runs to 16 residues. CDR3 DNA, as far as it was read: TGCAGTGCTAGACCGTTGACTAGCGGGGTTATTTACGAG. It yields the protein CSARPLTSGVIYE. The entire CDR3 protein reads CSARPLTSGVIYEQYF.

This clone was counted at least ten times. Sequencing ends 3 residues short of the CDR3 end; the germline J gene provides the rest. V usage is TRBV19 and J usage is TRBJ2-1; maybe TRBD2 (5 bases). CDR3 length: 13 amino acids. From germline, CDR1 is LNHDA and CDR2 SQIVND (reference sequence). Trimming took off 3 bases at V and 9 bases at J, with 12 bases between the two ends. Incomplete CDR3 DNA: TGTGCCAGTAGTATCGTGGCCGAGGGTGAG. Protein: CASSIVAEGE. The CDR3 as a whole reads CASSIVAEGEQFF.

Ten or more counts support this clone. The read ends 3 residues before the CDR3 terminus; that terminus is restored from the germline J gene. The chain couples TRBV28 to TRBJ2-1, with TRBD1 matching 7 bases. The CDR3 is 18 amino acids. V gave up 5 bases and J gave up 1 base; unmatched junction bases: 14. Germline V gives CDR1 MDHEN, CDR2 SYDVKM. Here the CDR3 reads CASSPRQGWSRSYNEQFF. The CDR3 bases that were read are TGTGCCAGCAGTCCGAGACAGGGTTGGTCGAGGTCCTACAATGAG.

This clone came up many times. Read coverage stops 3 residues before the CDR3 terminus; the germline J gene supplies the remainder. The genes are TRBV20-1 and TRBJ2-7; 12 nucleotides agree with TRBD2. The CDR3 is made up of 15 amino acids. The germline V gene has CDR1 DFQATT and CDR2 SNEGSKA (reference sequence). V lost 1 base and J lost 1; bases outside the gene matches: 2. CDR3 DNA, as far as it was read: TGCAGTGCTAGAGTTGGACTAGCGGGGTCCTACGAG. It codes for CSARVGLAGSYE. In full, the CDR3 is CSARVGLAGSYEQYF.